The 25 T cell receptor beta chains below all came from one sample that was sequenced in a study of cytomegalovirus exposure and HLA in healthy donors. Both 60 Vbeta primers and 13 Jbeta primers went into the PCR. Assay used: immunoSEQ multiplex PCR; TCRdb lists only in-frame clones, some missing. The sample lists about 100,000 clones; 81% were seen once. The sample consisted of PBMCs. The receptors derive from a woman in her 70s in good health and CMV-seropositive.

The chain uses TRBV11-3 and TRBJ2-7; 13 bases align to TRBD2. CDR1 SGHNT and CDR2 YENEEA come from the germline V gene. The ends lost 5 bases at V and 2 bases at J; junction bases unmatched: 9. The CDR3 contains 17 residues. The CDR3 DNA sequence: TGTGCCAGCAGCCAGGGACTAGCGGGGCCTCGAGCCTACGAGCAGTACTTC. This translates into CASSQGLAGPRAYEQYF.

This chain uses TRBV4-1 with TRBJ2-7; 11 nucleotides line up with TRBD1. The CDR3 consists of 16 residues. From germline, CDR1 is MGHRA and CDR2 YSYEKL. V lost 2 bases and J lost 2; bases outside the gene matches: 5. CDR3 region: CASSQLPGQGAYEQYF. CDR3 in DNA: TGCGCCAGCAGCCAATTACCGGGACAGGGGGCCTACGAGCAGTACTTC.

V gene TRBV5-1 combines with J gene TRBJ2-5, with 14 nucleotides matching TRBD2. Germline V lookup: CDR1 SGHRS, CDR2 YFSETQ. The CDR3 runs 15 residues. The junction had 4 bases not matched to a gene; V was cut back by 4 bases and J by 5 bases. The CDR3 DNA follows: TGCGCCAGCAGCCGGGGGACTAGCGGGAGTGAGACCCAGTACTTC. This codes for CASSRGTSGSETQYF. The full variable domain, completed using reference TRBV5-1 and TRBJ2-5, is KAGVTQTPRYLIKTRGQQVTLSCSPISGHRSVSWYQQTPGQGLQFLFEYFSETQRNKGNFPGRFSGRQFSNSRSEMNVSTLELGDSALYLCASSRGTSGSETQYFGPGTRLLVL.

This sequence joins TRBV20-1 and TRBJ2-1; D is uncertain. V lost 3 bases, J lost 6 bases, and 6 bases lay in between. The CDR3 loop spans 11 amino acids. CDR1 and CDR2 from the germline V gene are DFQATT and SNEGSKA (reference sequence). Here the CDR3 DNA reads TGCAGTGCTAGGTCCAGCAATGAGCAGTTCTTC. Amino acid sequence: CSARSSNEQFF.

The V and J genes are TRBV5-1 and TRBJ2-3, with 10 bases fitting TRBD2. Unmatched junction bases numbered 3, after V lost 1 base and J lost 4 bases. The CDR3 runs to 15 residues. Germline V gene lookup returns CDR1 SGHRS and CDR2 YFSETQ. DNA of the CDR3: TGCGCCAGCAGCTTGACTAGCGGGATCTCAGATACGCAGTATTTT. This sequence encodes CASSLTSGISDTQYF.

CDR3 in DNA: TGTGCCACCAGCAAGGGCAGTGCCTCGGGACTAGCGCGAGTGTCCTACAATGAGCAGTTCTTC. Its translation is CATSKGSASGLARVSYNEQFF. The chain employs TRBV15 and TRBJ2-1; 10 positions match TRBD2. The CDR3 has 21 amino acids. V shed 4 bases and J 1 base; nucleotides not matched to a gene: 19. CDR1 is LNHNV and CDR2 is YYDKDF in the germline V gene (reference sequence). Together with reference TRBV15 and TRBJ2-1, the CDR3 gives the full variable domain: DAMVIQNPRYQVTQFGKPVTLSCSQTLNHNVMYWYQQKSSQAPKLLFHYYDKDFNNEADTPDNFQSRRPNTSFCFLDIRSPGLGDTAMYLCATSKGSASGLARVSYNEQFFGPGTRLTVL.

The CDR3 coding sequence is TGTGCCAGCAGCCCCGACAGGCTGAGCAATCAGCCCCAGCATTTT. It encodes CASSPDRLSNQPQHF. The chain links TRBV7-8 to TRBJ1-5, with a possible D match to TRBD1 (6 bases). The CDR3 is 15 residues long. V was cut by 5 bases and J by 1 base, with 12 bases left in between. In germline, CDR1 is SGHVS, CDR2 FQNEAQ.

The chain links TRBV18 to TRBJ1-2; TRBD1 is a possible D gene (5 bases). The CDR3 runs 13 residues. Germline V gives CDR1 KGHSH, CDR2 LQKENI. V lost 5 bases to trimming and J lost 3 bases, with 10 bases between them. In DNA form, the CDR3 reads TGTGCCAGCTCAGTAACGGGGGACTATGGCTACACCTTC. Translation: CASSVTGDYGYTF. The full variable domain, with the rest looked up from reference TRBV18 and TRBJ1-2, is NAGVMQNPRHLVRRRGQEARLRCSPMKGHSHVYWYRQLPEEGLKFMVYLQKENIIDESGMPKERFSAEFPKEGPSILRIQQVVRGDSAAYFCASSVTGDYGYTFGSGTRLTVV.

V usage is TRBV2 and J usage is TRBJ1-1; a possible D gene is TRBD1 (6 bases). Trimming removed 6 bases at V and 3 bases at J, with 17 bases between. Per the germline V gene, CDR1 is SNHLY and CDR2 is FYNNEI. This CDR3 is 15 amino acids long. The CDR3 spells CASSKGGAGDTEAFF. CDR3 nucleotide sequence: TGTGCCAGCAGCAAGGGGGGGGCTGGGGACACTGAAGCTTTCTTT.

V usage is TRBV6-6 and J usage is TRBJ2-1; 8 nucleotides line up with TRBD1. The V and J ends lost 5 bases and 3 bases, in that order; junction bases with no gene match: 9. This CDR3 is built from 16 residues. In germline, CDR1 is MNHNY, CDR2 SVGAGI (reference sequence). In nucleotides, the CDR3 is TGTGCCAGCAGTCCTAGGACAGGGTCAAACTACAATGAGCAGTTCTTC. Translated: CASSPRTGSNYNEQFF.

This chain joins TRBV5-1 and TRBJ2-5, with TRBD2 matching over 12 bases. CDR1 SGHRS and CDR2 YFSETQ come from the germline V gene. Trimming removed 0 bases from V and 4 bases from J; junction bases left unmatched: 10. The CDR3 runs 18 residues. The CDR3 spells CASSLAGSTSGRGETQYF. CDR3 in DNA: TGCGCCAGCAGCTTGGCCGGTTCGACTAGCGGGAGAGGAGAGACCCAGTACTTC.

In the case of this clone: One end of the junction does not line up with germline, which may come from a read error. The V gene is TRBV28, the J gene TRBJ2-1, with 10 bases that match TRBD1. Germline values: CDR1 MDHEN, CDR2 SYDVKM. The CDR3 sequence is 16 residues long. CDR3 region: CASSSPGDRGYNERFF. In DNA, the CDR3 is TGTGCCAGCAGTTCCCCAGGGGACAGGGGTTACAATGAGCGGTTCTTC.

This clone was seen a few times. The genes are TRBV19 and TRBJ2-7; 9 bases map to TRBD2. The CDR3 extends over 16 amino acids. Per the germline V gene, CDR1 is LNHDA and CDR2 is SQIVND (reference sequence). Unmatched junction bases numbered 8, after V lost 4 bases and J lost 1 base. The CDR3 DNA sequence: TGTGCCAGTAGTACCCTAGGAGCGGGAGGTTCCTACGAGCAGTACTTC. This translates into CASSTLGAGGSYEQYF.

This clone appeared a single time. Other DNA sequences from this sample encode an identical CDR3 as well. The chain couples TRBV5-1 to TRBJ2-3, with TRBD2 matching over 13 bases. Germline loops: CDR1 SGHRS, CDR2 YFSETQ. The CDR3 spans 15 residues. The J segment lost 4 bases and the V segment lost 4 bases, leaving 3 bases of the junction unmatched. CDR3 sequence: CASSPGTSGADTQYF. Here the CDR3 DNA reads TGCGCCAGCAGCCCAGGGACTAGCGGGGCAGATACGCAGTATTTT.

V and J are TRBV7-8 and TRBJ2-1, with 7 bases aligning to TRBD1. The CDR3 runs to 17 residues. With V trimmed by 1 base and J by 4 bases, 10 bases remained unmatched. Germline CDR1 and CDR2: SGHVS and FQNEAQ. CDR3 residues: CASSLEAARGRYNEQFF. The CDR3 coding sequence is TGTGCCAGCAGCTTAGAGGCCGCGAGGGGGCGGTACAATGAGCAGTTCTTC.

The chain joins TRBV30 to TRBJ1-2, with D tentatively TRBD1 (5 bases). Germline CDR1 GTSNPN, CDR2 SVGIG (reference sequence). V lost 1 base and J lost 8, with 17 bases in between. The CDR3 runs to 14 residues. The CDR3 bases are TGTGCCTGGAGTGGTTCTGTTAGGGGCTGGGGCTACACCTTC. Amino acids: CAWSGSVRGWGYTF.

For the CDR3, the DNA is TGTGCCAGCAGCTTAGAGGGGACTAGCTTAAATGAGCAGTTCTTC. Translated: CASSLEGTSLNEQFF. The chain carries TRBV7-9 and TRBJ2-1; TRBD2 matches 9 bases. Germline V gene sequence: CDR1 SEHNR, CDR2 FQNEAQ (reference sequence). This CDR3 is 15 amino acids long. V dropped 1 base and J dropped 7; count of bases not matched to a gene: 5.

This clone has just a few counts. V and J are TRBV7-2 and TRBJ2-7; 7 nucleotides line up with TRBD1. CDR1 is SGHTA, CDR2 FQGNSA, per germline. The CDR3 has 15 amino acids. The trim removed 5 bases at V and 4 bases at J, leaving 11 bases unmatched. The DNA of the CDR3 is TGTGCCAGCAGCCCACCGACAGGGCGGCGGTACGAGCAGTACTTC. Its protein product is CASSPPTGRRYEQYF. The whole variable domain, remainder taken from reference TRBV7-2 and TRBJ2-7, is GAGVSQSPSNKVTEKGKDVELRCDPISGHTALYWYRQSLGQGLEFLIYFQGNSAPDKSGLPSDRFSAERTGGSVSTLTIQRTQQEDSAVYLCASSPPTGRRYEQYFGPGTRLTVT.

CDR3 loop: CASSNPGQGAGEQYF. CDR3 in DNA: TGTGCCAGCAGTAACCCGGGACAGGGGGCGGGTGAGCAGTACTTC. This chain links TRBV6-5 with TRBJ2-7, with 12 nucleotides matching TRBD1. The germline V gene has CDR1 MNHEY and CDR2 SVGAGI. Trimming at V came to 5 bases and at J to 7 bases, leaving 9 bases not matched to a gene. The CDR3 contains 15 residues.

The rearrangement joins TRBV2 to TRBJ1-5, with 7 positions matching TRBD1. Looked up from germline, CDR1 is SNHLY and CDR2 is FYNNEI. CDR3 length equals 15 residues. Trimming at V came to 6 bases and at J to 0 bases, leaving 5 bases not matched to a gene. CDR3 protein: CASRTGVISNQPQHF. CDR3 DNA sequence: TGTGCCAGCAGAACAGGGGTTATTAGCAATCAGCCCCAGCATTTT.

The J gene is TRBJ2-7, the V gene TRBV18; 9 bases align to TRBD2. This CDR3 region has 15 residues. The ends lost 6 bases at V and 6 bases at J; junction bases unmatched: 12. Germline V gene sequence: CDR1 KGHSH, CDR2 LQKENI. CDR3 sequence: CASSAGLAGWSEQYF. CDR3 sequence (DNA): TGTGCCAGCTCTGCAGGTCTAGCGGGATGGAGCGAGCAGTACTTC.

The J gene is TRBJ2-4, the V gene TRBV25-1; 8 nucleotides align to TRBD1. V was clipped by 4 bases and J by 1 base; unmatched bases: 0. The CDR3 totals 14 residues. Germline V gene sequence: CDR1 MGHDK, CDR2 SYGVNS. DNA of the CDR3: TGTGCCAGCAGTGGGACAGGGGCCAAAAACATTCAGTACTTC. This codes for CASSGTGAKNIQYF.

This clone showed up just a few times. This chain uses TRBV7-9 with TRBJ2-3; the D gene is possibly TRBD2 (5 bases). V was pared by 1 base and J by 6 bases, with 20 bases between. Germline assignment: CDR1 SEHNR and CDR2 FQNEAQ (reference sequence). This CDR3 region has 17 residues. The CDR3 DNA follows: TGTGCCAGCAGCTTAGGGGAAGGACTTCCCTGGCGGGATACGCAGTATTTT. This sequence encodes CASSLGEGLPWRDTQYF.

This chain joins TRBV5-1 and TRBJ2-3, with 7 nucleotides matching TRBD2. Germline trimming cut 5 bases from V and 2 bases from J; bases unmatched to any gene: 11. The CDR3 contains 16 residues. CDR1 and CDR2 (germline): SGHRS, YFSETQ. This CDR3 is CASRNIAGAPTDTQYF. Written as DNA, the CDR3 is TGCGCCAGCAGAAACATTGCGGGAGCCCCCACAGATACGCAGTATTTT. The entire variable domain, with the rest obtained from reference TRBV5-1 and TRBJ2-3, is as follows: KAGVTQTPRYLIKTRGQQVTLSCSPISGHRSVSWYQQTPGQGLQFLFEYFSETQRNKGNFPGRFSGRQFSNSRSEMNVSTLELGDSALYLCASRNIAGAPTDTQYFGPGTRLTVL.

The chain carries TRBV7-2 and TRBJ2-7; 7 nucleotides line up with TRBD2. Per the germline V gene, CDR1 is SGHTA and CDR2 is FQGNSA. With 1 base clipped from V and 5 bases from J, the junction kept 5 bases outside the gene matches. The length of the CDR3 is 14 residues. This chain's CDR3 is CASSLDAGVHEQYF. As DNA, the CDR3 is TGTGCCAGCAGCTTAGATGCGGGAGTCCACGAGCAGTACTTC.